These T cell receptor beta chains were read from a single sample in a study of read filtering for tumor transcriptome and immune sequencing. TCRdb re-derived calls from the reads in MiXCR, one entry per CDR3 protein. The table has 45,000 to 55,000 distinct CDR3 sequences, less than 20% seen once. The sample taken for sequencing was a population of CD138-negative cells sorted from bone marrow. These receptors came from a donor aged 40 or older with multiple myeloma. Both conserved end residues are part of each CDR3. D genes are given only for firm matches. Clone size appears in some rows only: once, few, many, or a class for an expanded clone.

len | j_gene | abundance | d_gene | v_gene | CDR3aa | CDR3nt
16 | TRBJ1-1 | NA | NA | TRBV5-1 | CVSSFSRRADNTEAFF | TGCGTCAGCAGCTTCTCGCGGCGGGCAGACAACACTGAAGCTTTCTTT
21 | TRBJ1-1 | many | NA | TRBV27 | CASSLSRLLFPRTDLNTEAFF | TGTGCCAGCAGTTTATCACGACTACTCTTCCCCCGGACAGATTTGAACACTGAAGCTTTCTTT
11 | TRBJ1-2 | many | NA | TRBV30 | CAWSVLTRYTF | TGTGCCTGGAGTGTCCTCACGCGCTACACCTTC
15 | TRBJ2-1 | many | TRBD2 | TRBV20-1 | CSASRAGGPGDEQFF | TGCAGTGCCTCTCGAGCGGGAGGGCCAGGGGATGAGCAGTTCTTC
14 | TRBJ1-1 | many | NA | TRBV6-6 | CASTRAGMGTEAFF | TGTGCCAGCACCCGCGCAGGGATGGGGACTGAAGCTTTCTTT
15 | TRBJ2-7 | NA | NA | TRBV7-9 | CASARPGHPTYKQYF | TGTGCCAGTGCTAGGCCGGGACATCCGACCTATAAGCAGTACTTC
16 | TRBJ2-3 | many | NA | TRBV28 | CASSRGWELSTDTQYF | TGTGCCAGTTCGCGAGGGTGGGAACTTAGCACAGATACGCAGTATTTT
12 | TRBJ2-3 | many | NA | TRBV20-1 | CSATTITDTQYF | TGCAGTGCAACAACCATCACAGATACGCAGTATTTT
15 | TRBJ2-7 | NA | NA | TRBV6-6 | CASSYGAVSSYEQYF | TGTGCCAGCAGTTACGGGGCAGTGAGCTCCTACGAGCAGTACTTC
15 | TRBJ2-3 | medium-sized | NA | TRBV24-1 | CATSDAARPTDTQYF | TGTGCCACCAGTGACGCCGCCCGCCCCACAGATACGCAGTATTTT
17 | TRBJ2-1 | medium-sized | TRBD2 | TRBV10-2 | CASSDRTSGSFIYEQFF | TGCGCCAGCAGTGACAGGACTAGCGGGAGTTTTATCTATGAGCAGTTCTTC
14 | TRBJ1-6 | many | NA | TRBV14 | CASSGQVFNSPLHF | TGTGCCAGCAGCGGGCAGGTGTTCAATTCACCCCTCCACTTT
12 | TRBJ2-7 | many | TRBD2 | TRBV29-1 | CSVGTSGSEQYF | TGCAGCGTTGGGACTAGCGGGAGCGAGCAGTACTTC
13 | TRBJ2-5 | many | NA | TRBV20-1 | CSAIYPLQETQYF | TGCAGTGCTATCTACCCCCTCCAAGAGACCCAGTACTTC
14 | TRBJ1-3 | few | NA | TRBV10-2 | CASLSASSGNTIYF | TGCGCCAGCCTCTCGGCGAGCTCTGGAAACACCATATATTTT
16 | TRBJ2-4 | NA | TRBD2 | TRBV20-1 | CSARERLAGVKNIQYF | TGCAGTGCTAGAGAACGACTAGCGGGAGTAAAAAACATTCAGTACTTC